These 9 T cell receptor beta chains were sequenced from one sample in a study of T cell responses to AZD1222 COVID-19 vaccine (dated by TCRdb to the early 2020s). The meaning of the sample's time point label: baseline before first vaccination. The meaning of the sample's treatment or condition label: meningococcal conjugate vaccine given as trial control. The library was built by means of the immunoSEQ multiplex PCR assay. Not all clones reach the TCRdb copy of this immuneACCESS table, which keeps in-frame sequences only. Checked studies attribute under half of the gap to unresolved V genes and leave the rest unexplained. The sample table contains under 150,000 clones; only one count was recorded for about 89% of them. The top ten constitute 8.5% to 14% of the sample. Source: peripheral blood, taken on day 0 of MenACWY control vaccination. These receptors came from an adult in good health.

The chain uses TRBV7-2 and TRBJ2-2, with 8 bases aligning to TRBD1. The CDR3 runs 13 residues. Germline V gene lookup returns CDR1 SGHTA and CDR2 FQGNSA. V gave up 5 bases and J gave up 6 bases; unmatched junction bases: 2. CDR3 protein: CASSPQGAGELFF. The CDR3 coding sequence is TGTGCCAGCAGCCCACAGGGGGCCGGGGAGCTGTTTTTT.

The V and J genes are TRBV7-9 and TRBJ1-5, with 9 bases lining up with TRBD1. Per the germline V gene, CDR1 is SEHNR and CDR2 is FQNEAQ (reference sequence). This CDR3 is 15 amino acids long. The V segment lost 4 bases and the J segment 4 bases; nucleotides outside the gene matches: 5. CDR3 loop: CASSSTGGFNQPQHF. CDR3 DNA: TGTGCCAGCAGCTCCACAGGGGGCTTTAATCAGCCCCAGCATTTT.

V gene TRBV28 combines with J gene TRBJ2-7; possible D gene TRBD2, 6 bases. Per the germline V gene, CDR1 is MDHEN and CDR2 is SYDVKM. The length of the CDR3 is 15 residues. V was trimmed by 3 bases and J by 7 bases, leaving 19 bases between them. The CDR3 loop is CASSLSGTANGEQYF. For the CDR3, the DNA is TGTGCCAGCAGTTTGTCCGGGACTGCGAATGGGGAGCAGTACTTC. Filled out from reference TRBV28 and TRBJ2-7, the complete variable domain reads DVKVTQSSRYLVKRTGEKVFLECVQDMDHENMFWYRQDPGLGLRLIYFSYDVKMKEKGDIPEGYSVSREKKERFSLILESASTNQTSMYLCASSLSGTANGEQYFGPGTRLTVT.

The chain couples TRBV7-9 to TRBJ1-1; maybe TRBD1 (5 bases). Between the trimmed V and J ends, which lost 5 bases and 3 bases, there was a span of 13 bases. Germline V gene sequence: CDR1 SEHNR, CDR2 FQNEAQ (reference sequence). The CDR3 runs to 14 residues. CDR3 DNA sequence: TGTGCCAGCAGCCCGACCAGGGAGTACACTGAAGCTTTCTTT. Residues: CASSPTREYTEAFF.

CDR3 sequence reads: CASAERLAYEQYF. The CDR3 nucleotides are TGTGCCTCCGCCGAGCGGTTAGCCTACGAGCAGTACTTC. The V gene is TRBV12-3 or TRBV12-4, the J gene TRBJ2-7; TRBD2 might be the D (5 bases). The V gene lost 11 bases and the J gene lost 2 bases, with 16 bases spanning the gap. The CDR3 is 13 residues long.

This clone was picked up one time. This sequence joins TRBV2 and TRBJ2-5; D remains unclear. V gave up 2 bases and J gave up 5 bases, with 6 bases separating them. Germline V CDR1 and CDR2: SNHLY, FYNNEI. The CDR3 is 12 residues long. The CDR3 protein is CASSERWETQYF. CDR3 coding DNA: TGTGCCAGCAGTGAAAGGTGGGAGACCCAGTACTTC.

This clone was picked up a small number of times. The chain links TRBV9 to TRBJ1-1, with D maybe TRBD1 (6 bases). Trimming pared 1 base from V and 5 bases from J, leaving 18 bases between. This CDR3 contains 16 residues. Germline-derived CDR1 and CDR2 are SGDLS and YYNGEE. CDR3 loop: CASSVSTGTLGTEAFF. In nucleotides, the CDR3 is TGTGCCAGCAGCGTATCGACAGGCACCTTGGGGACTGAAGCTTTCTTT.

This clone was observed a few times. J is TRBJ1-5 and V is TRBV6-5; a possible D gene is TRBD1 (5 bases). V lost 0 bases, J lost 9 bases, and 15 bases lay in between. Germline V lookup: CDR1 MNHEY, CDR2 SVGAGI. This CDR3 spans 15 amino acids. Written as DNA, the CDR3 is TGTGCCAGCAGTTACTCGACCGGAGGGGACGGGCCCCAGCATTTT. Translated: CASSYSTGGDGPQHF.

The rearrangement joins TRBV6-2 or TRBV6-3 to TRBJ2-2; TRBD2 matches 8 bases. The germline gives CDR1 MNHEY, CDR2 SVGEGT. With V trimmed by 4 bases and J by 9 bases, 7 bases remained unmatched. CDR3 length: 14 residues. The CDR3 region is CASSSGLALRELFF. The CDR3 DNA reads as TGTGCCAGCAGTTCCGGACTAGCTCTCCGGGAGCTGTTTTTT.